This TCR beta chain comes out of a study of T cell responses to AZD1222 COVID-19 vaccine. Regarding the study as a whole: Most donors were white British and more were female, and clonal diversity was possibly underestimated. Rises in breadth and depth of Spike-specific TCRs came after two AZD1222 doses.

As regards this clone: Its antigen is not known.

CDR3 length: 15 residues. Trimming cost V 2 bases and J 0 bases; bases outside gene matches: 3. Germline V gene lookup returns CDR1 SNHLY and CDR2 FYNNEI. Profiling relied on immunoSEQ multiplex PCR, and the TCRdb table lists in-frame clones only, not all of them. The table has 150,000 or so clones, 88% seen once. The sample consisted of peripheral blood, taken on day 0 of AZD1222 vaccination. The chain links TRBV2 to TRBJ2-7; TRBD1 matches at 8 bases. The sequence came from an adult in good health. The CDR3 sequence is CASSEQGQASYEQYF. The CDR3 DNA is TGTGCCAGCAGTGAACAGGGACAGGCCTCCTACGAGCAGTACTTC.